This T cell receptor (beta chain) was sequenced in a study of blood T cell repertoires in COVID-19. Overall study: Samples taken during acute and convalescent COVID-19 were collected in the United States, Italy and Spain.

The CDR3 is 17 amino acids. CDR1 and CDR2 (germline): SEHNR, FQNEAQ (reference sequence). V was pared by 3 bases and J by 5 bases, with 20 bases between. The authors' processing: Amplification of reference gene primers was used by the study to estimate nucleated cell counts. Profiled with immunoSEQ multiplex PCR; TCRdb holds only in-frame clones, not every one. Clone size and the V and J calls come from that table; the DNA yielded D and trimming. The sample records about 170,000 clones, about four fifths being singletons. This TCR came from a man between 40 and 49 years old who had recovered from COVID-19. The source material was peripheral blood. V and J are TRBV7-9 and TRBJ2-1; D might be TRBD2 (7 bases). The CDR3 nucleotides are TGTGCCAGCAGCTTGGTTGGCGGGGGCGACGGGGACAATGAGCAGTTCTTC. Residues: CASSLVGGGDGDNEQFF.